The clone carrying this T cell receptor beta chain was counted a single time. This entry comes from a study of blood T cell repertoires in COVID-19. Across the whole study: There were acute and convalescent COVID-19 samples, and they came from the United States, Italy and Spain. From T cells, B-cell-depleted T cells, or PBMCs came the material, which was cDNA or gDNA.

Enrollment of patients from Seattle took place during active infection, with longitudinal follow-up. In the original processing: By means of reference gene primer amplification, nucleated cell counts were estimated. The method was immunoSEQ multiplex PCR; TCRdb's version includes in-frame clones alone and lacks a portion of them. The DNA was the basis for D and trimming; V, J and clone size are from that table. This table has some 240,000 clones, roughly 79% appearing once. The length of the CDR3 is 13 residues. Germline values: CDR1 MNHEY, CDR2 SMNVEV (reference sequence). Trimming pared 6 bases from V and 1 base from J, leaving 10 bases between.

This receptor was identified in a woman of 80 years or more with COVID-19, enrolled during active disease. The chain links TRBV27 to TRBJ2-7; D unresolved. Sequencing used peripheral blood. The CDR3 region has the DNA TGTGCCAGCAGATCAGGAAATTCCTACGAGCAGTACTTC. Translated: CASRSGNSYEQYF.